The rows below give T cell receptor beta chains drawn from one sample of a study of T cell responses to AZD1222 COVID-19 vaccine. TCRdb's table, derived via immunoSEQ multiplex PCR, lists solely in-frame clones and lacks some. The sample lists some 190,000 clones, around 90% occurring once. The sequencing used peripheral blood, collected 28 days after the second AZD1222 dose. The receptors derive from an adult who received the AZD1222 COVID-19 vaccine. Both conserved end residues are part of each CDR3. A D gene is named only where the DNA matches it firmly. Part of the rows lack a size; the others show once, few, many or a class for expanded clones.

j_gene: TRBJ2-1; d_gene: NA; abundance: NA; v_gene: TRBV3-1/TRBV3-2; CDR3aa: CASSRPGPHNEQFF; CDR3nt: TGTGCCAGCAGCCGGCCGGGACCCCACAATGAGCAGTTCTTC
j_gene: TRBJ2-4; d_gene: TRBD2; abundance: NA; v_gene: TRBV28; CDR3aa: CASSLGVILAGEAKNIQYF; CDR3nt: TGTGCCAGCAGTCTAGGCGTTATACTAGCGGGAGAGGCCAAAAACATTCAGTACTTC
j_gene: TRBJ1-5; d_gene: TRBD1; abundance: NA; v_gene: TRBV27; CDR3aa: CASSPGQGGRYSNQPQHF; CDR3nt: TGTGCCAGCAGTCCAGGACAGGGGGGTCGGTATAGCAATCAGCCCCAGCATTTT
j_gene: TRBJ1-2; d_gene: NA; abundance: NA; v_gene: TRBV3-1/TRBV3-2; CDR3aa: CASSNRVNYGYTF; CDR3nt: TGTGCCAGCAGCAATCGGGTAAACTATGGCTACACCTTC
j_gene: TRBJ2-5; d_gene: NA; abundance: NA; v_gene: TRBV14; CDR3aa: CASSQGGDSQETQYF; CDR3nt: TGTGCCAGCAGCCAGGGGGGGGACAGCCAAGAGACCCAGTACTTC
j_gene: TRBJ1-1; d_gene: NA; abundance: NA; v_gene: TRBV25-1; CDR3aa: CASSPNTEAFF; CDR3nt: TGTGCCAGCAGCCCGAACACTGAAGCTTTCTTT
j_gene: TRBJ1-2; d_gene: TRBD1; abundance: NA; v_gene: TRBV9; CDR3aa: CASSVAYRGATGYGYTF; CDR3nt: TGTGCCAGCAGCGTAGCCTACAGGGGGGCGACCGGCTATGGCTACACCTTC
j_gene: TRBJ2-3; d_gene: TRBD1; abundance: NA; v_gene: TRBV9; CDR3aa: CASSAQGGDTQYF; CDR3nt: TGTGCCAGCAGCGCACAGGGGGGAGATACGCAGTATTTT
j_gene: TRBJ2-1; d_gene: TRBD1; abundance: NA; v_gene: TRBV6-5; CDR3aa: CASRIRQGMNNEQFF; CDR3nt: TGTGCCAGCAGAATCCGACAGGGGATGAACAATGAGCAGTTCTTC
j_gene: TRBJ1-1; d_gene: NA; abundance: once; v_gene: TRBV11-2; CDR3aa: CASSWGTGNTEAFF; CDR3nt: TGTGCCAGCAGCTGGGGAACGGGGAACACTGAAGCTTTCTTT
j_gene: TRBJ2-7; d_gene: TRBD1; abundance: NA; v_gene: TRBV20-1; CDR3aa: CSASGQELYEQYF; CDR3nt: TGCAGTGCTAGTGGACAGGAACTCTACGAGCAGTACTTC
j_gene: TRBJ1-2; d_gene: NA; abundance: once; v_gene: TRBV19; CDR3aa: CASSTSTYGYTF; CDR3nt: TGTGCCAGTAGTACCTCTACCTATGGCTACACCTTC
j_gene: TRBJ1-6; d_gene: NA; abundance: NA; v_gene: TRBV2; CDR3aa: CASSFGARSPLHF; CDR3nt: TGTGCCAGCAGTTTCGGGGCCCGCTCACCCCTCCACTTT
j_gene: TRBJ2-1; d_gene: NA; abundance: NA; v_gene: TRBV19; CDR3aa: CASSRRDNEQFF; CDR3nt: TGTGCCAGTAGTCGCAGGGACAATGAGCAGTTCTTC
j_gene: TRBJ2-7; d_gene: NA; abundance: NA; v_gene: TRBV10-1; CDR3aa: CASTRDGSSYEQYF; CDR3nt: TGCGCCAGCACCAGGGATGGGTCTTCCTACGAGCAGTACTTC
j_gene: TRBJ2-7; d_gene: TRBD1; abundance: NA; v_gene: TRBV6-1; CDR3aa: CASSVPPGTGSSEQYF; CDR3nt: TGTGCCAGCAGTGTACCTCCCGGGACAGGGTCTTCGGAGCAGTACTTC
j_gene: TRBJ1-1; d_gene: NA; abundance: NA; v_gene: TRBV19; CDR3aa: CASSMGLVGTEAFF; CDR3nt: TGTGCCAGTAGTATGGGATTAGTAGGCACTGAAGCTTTCTTT
j_gene: TRBJ2-7; d_gene: TRBD2; abundance: NA; v_gene: TRBV30; CDR3aa: CAWKRGLAGYEQYF; CDR3nt: TGTGCCTGGAAAAGAGGACTAGCGGGATACGAGCAGTACTTC
j_gene: TRBJ2-5; d_gene: NA; abundance: NA; v_gene: TRBV7-6; CDR3aa: CASSLGFGSRGHQETQYF; CDR3nt: TGTGCCAGCAGCTTAGGTTTCGGTAGCAGGGGCCACCAAGAGACCCAGTACTTC
j_gene: TRBJ1-2; d_gene: TRBD1; abundance: NA; v_gene: TRBV30; CDR3aa: CAWSVLIGTGYGYTF; CDR3nt: TGTGCCTGGAGTGTACTTATCGGGACAGGGTATGGCTACACCTTC
j_gene: TRBJ2-5; d_gene: TRBD2; abundance: NA; v_gene: TRBV3-1/TRBV3-2; CDR3aa: CASTRGVTSGGGETQYF; CDR3nt: TGTGCCAGCACCAGAGGAGTTACTAGCGGGGGCGGGGAGACCCAGTACTTC
j_gene: TRBJ2-7; d_gene: NA; abundance: NA; v_gene: TRBV7-8; CDR3aa: CASSLGPGDSYEQYF; CDR3nt: TGTGCCAGCAGCTTAGGCCCAGGGGACTCCTACGAGCAGTACTTC
j_gene: TRBJ1-2; d_gene: NA; abundance: NA; v_gene: TRBV27; CDR3aa: CASSLSAKGGYGYTF; CDR3nt: TGTGCCAGCAGTTTATCCGCAAAGGGTGGCTATGGCTACACCTTC
j_gene: TRBJ2-5; d_gene: NA; abundance: NA; v_gene: TRBV29-1; CDR3aa: CSVVGVAQTQYF; CDR3nt: TGCAGCGTTGTGGGAGTCGCCCAGACCCAGTACTTC
j_gene: TRBJ2-7; d_gene: TRBD1; abundance: NA; v_gene: TRBV29-1; CDR3aa: CSFRTGGFYEQYF; CDR3nt: TGCAGCTTCCGGACAGGAGGATTCTACGAGCAGTACTTC
j_gene: TRBJ1-2; d_gene: TRBD1; abundance: NA; v_gene: TRBV6-5; CDR3aa: CASSSGGVYGYTF; CDR3nt: TGTGCCAGCAGTTCAGGGGGTGTCTATGGCTACACCTTC
j_gene: TRBJ2-1; d_gene: TRBD1; abundance: NA; v_gene: TRBV5-4; CDR3aa: CASRRDRGPYNEQFF; CDR3nt: TGTGCCAGCAGACGCGACAGGGGGCCCTACAATGAGCAGTTCTTC
j_gene: TRBJ2-4; d_gene: NA; abundance: NA; v_gene: TRBV18; CDR3aa: CASSPLSSEGLAKNIQYF; CDR3nt: TGTGCCAGCTCACCACTCTCGAGCGAGGGGTTAGCCAAAAACATTCAGTACTTC
j_gene: TRBJ2-1; d_gene: TRBD2; abundance: NA; v_gene: TRBV7-3; CDR3aa: CASSPGLAGGEQFF; CDR3nt: TGTGCCAGCAGCCCGGGGCTAGCGGGAGGTGAGCAGTTCTTC
j_gene: TRBJ2-5; d_gene: NA; abundance: NA; v_gene: TRBV5-1; CDR3aa: CASSLAGVQETQYF; CDR3nt: TGCGCCAGCAGCTTGGCGGGTGTCCAAGAGACCCAGTACTTC
j_gene: TRBJ1-1; d_gene: NA; abundance: NA; v_gene: TRBV20-1; CDR3aa: CSASGQSNTEAFF; CDR3nt: TGCAGTGCTAGTGGGCAGTCGAACACTGAAGCTTTCTTT
j_gene: TRBJ1-1; d_gene: NA; abundance: NA; v_gene: TRBV7-9; CDR3aa: CASSLEQHTEAFF; CDR3nt: TGTGCCAGCAGCTTAGAACAGCACACTGAAGCTTTCTTT
j_gene: TRBJ2-2; d_gene: TRBD2; abundance: NA; v_gene: TRBV6-4; CDR3aa: CASSERGDTGELFF; CDR3nt: TGTGCCAGCAGTGAGCGGGGGGACACCGGGGAGCTGTTTTTT
j_gene: TRBJ2-7; d_gene: NA; abundance: NA; v_gene: TRBV5-5; CDR3aa: CASSFADYEQYF; CDR3nt: TGTGCCAGCAGCTTCGCGGACTACGAGCAGTACTTC
j_gene: TRBJ2-7; d_gene: NA; abundance: NA; v_gene: TRBV18; CDR3aa: CASSPGAGIYEQYF; CDR3nt: TGTGCCAGCTCACCGGGGGCAGGGATCTACGAGCAGTACTTC
j_gene: TRBJ2-6; d_gene: TRBD2; abundance: NA; v_gene: TRBV5-1; CDR3aa: CASSGLAGVPGGANVLTF; CDR3nt: TGCGCCAGCAGCGGCCTAGCGGGGGTTCCTGGTGGGGCCAACGTCCTGACTTTC
j_gene: TRBJ2-7; d_gene: TRBD2; abundance: NA; v_gene: TRBV5-4; CDR3aa: CASSQSSGRAEQYF; CDR3nt: TGTGCCAGCAGCCAGTCTAGCGGGAGGGCCGAGCAGTACTTC
j_gene: TRBJ2-2; d_gene: NA; abundance: NA; v_gene: TRBV24-1; CDR3aa: CATSVESPSGGELFF; CDR3nt: TGTGCCACCAGTGTTGAGAGTCCGTCAGGCGGGGAGCTGTTTTTT
j_gene: TRBJ2-7; d_gene: NA; abundance: NA; v_gene: TRBV19; CDR3aa: CASRDPGGEQYF; CDR3nt: TGTGCCAGTAGAGATCCCGGGGGCGAGCAGTACTTC
j_gene: TRBJ2-7; d_gene: TRBD1; abundance: NA; v_gene: TRBV5-6; CDR3aa: CASSLALTGASYEQYF; CDR3nt: TGTGCCAGCAGCTTGGCCCTCACAGGGGCCTCCTACGAGCAGTACTTC
j_gene: TRBJ1-2; d_gene: NA; abundance: few; v_gene: TRBV3-1/TRBV3-2; CDR3aa: CASSQGPRSSYGYTF; CDR3nt: TGTGCCAGCAGCCAAGGGCCCAGATCCTCCTATGGCTACACCTTC
j_gene: TRBJ2-3; d_gene: TRBD2; abundance: NA; v_gene: TRBV7-8; CDR3aa: CASSLGRGGGSTDTQYF; CDR3nt: TGTGCCAGCAGCTTAGGTCGAGGCGGGGGTAGCACAGATACGCAGTATTTT
j_gene: TRBJ1-3; d_gene: NA; abundance: NA; v_gene: TRBV30; CDR3aa: CAWSQGMIGTPGNTIYF; CDR3nt: TGTGCCTGGAGTCAAGGAATGATCGGGACACCTGGAAACACCATATATTTT
j_gene: TRBJ2-3; d_gene: NA; abundance: NA; v_gene: TRBV6-5; CDR3aa: CASRQGSDTQYF; CDR3nt: TGTGCCAGCAGGCAGGGGTCAGATACGCAGTATTTT
j_gene: TRBJ2-7; d_gene: TRBD1; abundance: NA; v_gene: TRBV29-1; CDR3aa: CSVEVGQGDPYEQYF; CDR3nt: TGCAGCGTTGAAGTGGGACAGGGGGATCCCTACGAGCAGTACTTC
j_gene: TRBJ2-3; d_gene: NA; abundance: NA; v_gene: TRBV29-1; CDR3aa: CSVEAGWSGDTQYF; CDR3nt: TGCAGCGTTGAGGCGGGATGGTCAGGAGATACGCAGTATTTT
j_gene: TRBJ1-5; d_gene: NA; abundance: NA; v_gene: TRBV3-1/TRBV3-2; CDR3aa: CEPVRGPIDSNQPQHF; CDR3nt: TGTGAACCTGTGAGAGGACCAATTGATAGCAATCAGCCCCAGCATTTT